The 5 T cell receptor beta chains below come from one sample, sequenced in a study of neurological immune-mediated disorders. TCRdb re-called the 5' RACE reads through MiXCR, storing one row per CDR3 protein. The sample lists approximately 100,000 distinct CDR3 sequences; approximately 3.5% were seen once. Sequencing was performed on PBMCs. The receptors derive from a woman aged 50 to 60 with multiple sclerosis.

This clonotype was found many times. The rearrangement joins TRBV5-1 to TRBJ2-2, with D uncertain. The CDR3 spans 14 residues. Germline CDR1 and CDR2: SGHRS and YFSETQ. V dropped 3 bases and J dropped 6 bases, with 12 bases sitting between them. This chain's CDR3 is CASSSDSKPGELFF. As DNA, the CDR3 is TGCGCCAGCAGCTCAGACTCAAAACCCGGGGAGCTGTTTTTT. Using reference TRBV5-1 and TRBJ2-2 for the parts outside the CDR3, the full variable domain is KAGVTQTPRYLIKTRGQQVTLSCSPISGHRSVSWYQQTPGQGLQFLFEYFSETQRNKGNFPGRFSGRQFSNSRSEMNVSTLELGDSALYLCASSSDSKPGELFFGEGSRLTVL.

This clonotype was counted ten times or more. J is TRBJ1-2 and V is TRBV12-3 or TRBV12-4, with a possible D match to TRBD1 (5 bases). This CDR3 contains 14 residues. V lost 4 bases, J lost 8 bases, and 17 bases lay in between. This CDR3 reads CASSSRQTNGGYTF. The CDR3 bases are TGTGCCAGCAGTTCCCGACAGACAAATGGGGGCTACACCTTC.

This clonotype was recorded at least ten times. V is TRBV20-1 and J is TRBJ2-3; D call uncertain. Germline V lookup: CDR1 DFQATT, CDR2 SNEGSKA (reference sequence). V was trimmed by 2 bases and J by 0 bases, leaving 3 bases between them. This CDR3 region has 12 residues. CDR3 DNA sequence: TGCAGTGCTAGAAAGAGCACAGATACGCAGTATTTT. This codes for CSARKSTDTQYF.

At least ten counts were recorded for this clonotype. V gene TRBV10-3 combines with J gene TRBJ1-2; 7 nucleotides line up with TRBD1. The CDR3 sequence is 11 residues long. CDR1 is ENHRY, CDR2 SYGVKD, per germline. V gave up 8 bases and J gave up 7 bases; unmatched junction bases: 4. CDR3 nucleotides: TGTGCCATCCACGGGACAGCTGGCTACACCTTC. It encodes CAIHGTAGYTF.

This clonotype has ten or more counts. The rearrangement joins TRBV6-1 to TRBJ1-4; the D gene is possibly TRBD1 (6 bases). V lost 6 bases, J lost 14 bases, and 19 bases lay in between. CDR3 length equals 13 residues. The V gene's germline CDR1 is MNHNS and CDR2 SASEGT. The CDR3 spells CASRQTGSGDLFF. The CDR3 DNA reads TGTGCCAGCAGACAAACAGGGTCTGGGGATCTGTTTTTT.